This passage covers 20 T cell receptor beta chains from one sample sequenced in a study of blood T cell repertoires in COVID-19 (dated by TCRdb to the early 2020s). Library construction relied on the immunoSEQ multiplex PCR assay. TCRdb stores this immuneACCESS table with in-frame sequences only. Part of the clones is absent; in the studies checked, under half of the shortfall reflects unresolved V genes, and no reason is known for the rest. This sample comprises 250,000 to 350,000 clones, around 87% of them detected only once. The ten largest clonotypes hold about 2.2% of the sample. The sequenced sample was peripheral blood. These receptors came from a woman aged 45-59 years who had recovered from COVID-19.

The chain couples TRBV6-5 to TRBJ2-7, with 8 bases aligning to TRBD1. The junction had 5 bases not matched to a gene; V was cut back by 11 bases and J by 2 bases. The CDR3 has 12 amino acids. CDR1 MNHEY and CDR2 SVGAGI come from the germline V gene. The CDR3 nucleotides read TGTGCCGGTGGACAGGGACCCTACGAGCAGTACTTC. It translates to CAGGQGPYEQYF.

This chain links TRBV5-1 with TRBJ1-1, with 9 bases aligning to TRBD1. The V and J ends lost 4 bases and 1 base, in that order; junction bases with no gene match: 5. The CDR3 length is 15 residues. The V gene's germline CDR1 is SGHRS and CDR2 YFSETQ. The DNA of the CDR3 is TGCGCCAGCAGCCCCGGGACAGGGCAGAACACTGAAGCTTTCTTT. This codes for CASSPGTGQNTEAFF.

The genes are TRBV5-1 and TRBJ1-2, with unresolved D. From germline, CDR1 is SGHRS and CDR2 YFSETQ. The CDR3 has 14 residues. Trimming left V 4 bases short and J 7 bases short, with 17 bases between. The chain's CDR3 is CASSPGGGDTGYTF. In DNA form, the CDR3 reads TGCGCCAGCAGCCCCGGTGGCGGGGATACTGGCTACACCTTC.

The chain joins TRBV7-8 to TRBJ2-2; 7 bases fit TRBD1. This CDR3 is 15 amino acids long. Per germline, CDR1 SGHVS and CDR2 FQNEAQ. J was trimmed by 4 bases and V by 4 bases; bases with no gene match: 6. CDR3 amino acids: CASSSSGQITGELFF. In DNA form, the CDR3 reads TGTGCCAGCAGCTCGTCGGGACAGATCACCGGGGAGCTGTTTTTT.

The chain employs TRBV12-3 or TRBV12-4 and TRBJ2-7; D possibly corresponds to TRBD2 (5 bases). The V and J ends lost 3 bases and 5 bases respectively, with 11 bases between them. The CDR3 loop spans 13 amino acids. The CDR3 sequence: CASSFISGDEQYF. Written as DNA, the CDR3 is TGTGCCAGCAGTTTCATATCCGGGGACGAGCAGTACTTC.

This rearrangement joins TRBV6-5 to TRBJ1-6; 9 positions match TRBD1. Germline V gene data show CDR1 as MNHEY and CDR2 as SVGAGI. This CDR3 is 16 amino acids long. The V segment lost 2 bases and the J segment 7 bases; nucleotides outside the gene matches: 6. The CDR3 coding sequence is TGTGCCAGCAGTTACCAGACAGGGGGGAGGAATTCACCCCTCCACTTT. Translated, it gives CASSYQTGGRNSPLHF.

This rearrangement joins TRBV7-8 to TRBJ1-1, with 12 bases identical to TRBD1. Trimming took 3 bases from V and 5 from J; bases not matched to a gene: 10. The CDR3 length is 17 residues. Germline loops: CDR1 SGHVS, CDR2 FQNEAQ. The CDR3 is CASSFTPGQGAWTEAFF. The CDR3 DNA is TGTGCCAGCAGCTTTACACCGGGACAGGGGGCGTGGACTGAAGCTTTCTTT.

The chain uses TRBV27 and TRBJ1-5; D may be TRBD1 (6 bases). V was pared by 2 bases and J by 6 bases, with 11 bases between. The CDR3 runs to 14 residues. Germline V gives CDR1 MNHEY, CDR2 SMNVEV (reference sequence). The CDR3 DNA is TGTGCCAGCAGTTTAACAGGGTCAGCTCAGCCCCAGCATTTT. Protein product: CASSLTGSAQPQHF.

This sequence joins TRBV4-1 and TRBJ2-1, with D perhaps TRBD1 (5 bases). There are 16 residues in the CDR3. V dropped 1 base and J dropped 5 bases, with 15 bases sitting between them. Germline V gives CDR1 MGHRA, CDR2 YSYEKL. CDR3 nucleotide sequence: TGCGCCAGCAGCCAAGGGCCCTGGACACTGGACAATGAGCAGTTCTTC. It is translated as CASSQGPWTLDNEQFF.

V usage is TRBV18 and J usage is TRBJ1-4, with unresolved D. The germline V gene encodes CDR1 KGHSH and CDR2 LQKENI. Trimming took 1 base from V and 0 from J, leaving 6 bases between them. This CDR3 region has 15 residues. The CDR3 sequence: CASSPLSTTNEKLFF. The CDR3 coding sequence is TGTGCCAGCTCACCACTCAGTACAACTAATGAAAAACTGTTTTTT.

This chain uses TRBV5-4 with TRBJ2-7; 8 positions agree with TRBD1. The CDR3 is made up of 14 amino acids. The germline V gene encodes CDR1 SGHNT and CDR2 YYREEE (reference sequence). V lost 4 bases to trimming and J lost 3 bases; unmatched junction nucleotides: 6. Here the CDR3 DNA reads TGTGCCAGCAGCAAAGACAGGGGAGACTACGAGCAGTACTTC. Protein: CASSKDRGDYEQYF.

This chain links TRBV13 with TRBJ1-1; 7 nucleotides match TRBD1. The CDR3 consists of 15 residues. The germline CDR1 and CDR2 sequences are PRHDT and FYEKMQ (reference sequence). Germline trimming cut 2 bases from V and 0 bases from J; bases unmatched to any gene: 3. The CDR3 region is CASSLLGQLNTEAFF. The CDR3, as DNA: TGTGCCAGCAGCTTATTGGGACAGTTGAACACTGAAGCTTTCTTT.

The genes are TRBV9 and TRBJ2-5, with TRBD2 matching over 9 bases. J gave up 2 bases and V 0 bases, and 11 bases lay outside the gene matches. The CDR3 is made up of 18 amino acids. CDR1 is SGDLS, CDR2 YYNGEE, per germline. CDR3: CASSVALGLAGTQETQYF. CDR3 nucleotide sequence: TGTGCCAGCAGCGTAGCCCTCGGGCTAGCGGGGACTCAAGAGACCCAGTACTTC.

The CDR3 protein is CASSPGQGKWTDTQYF. For the CDR3, the DNA is TGTGCCAGCAGCCCCGGACAGGGGAAGTGGACAGATACGCAGTATTTT. This rearrangement joins TRBV7-2 to TRBJ2-3; 9 bases align to TRBD1. CDR1 SGHTA and CDR2 FQGNSA come from the germline V gene. V lost 5 bases to trimming and J lost 3 bases; unmatched junction nucleotides: 9. This CDR3 is 16 amino acids long.

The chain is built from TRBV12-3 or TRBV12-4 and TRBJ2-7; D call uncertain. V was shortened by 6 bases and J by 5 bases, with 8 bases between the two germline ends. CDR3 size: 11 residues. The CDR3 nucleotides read TGTGCCAGCAGCACGCAGGACGAGCAGTACTTC. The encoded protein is CASSTQDEQYF.

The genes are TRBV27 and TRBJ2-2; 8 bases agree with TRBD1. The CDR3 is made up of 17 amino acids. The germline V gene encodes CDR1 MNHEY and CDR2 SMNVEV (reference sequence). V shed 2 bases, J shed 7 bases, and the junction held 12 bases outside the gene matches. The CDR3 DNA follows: TGTGCCAGCAGTTTAGGACAGGGTCTTTCTCCCGGCGGGGAGCTGTTTTTT. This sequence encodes CASSLGQGLSPGGELFF.

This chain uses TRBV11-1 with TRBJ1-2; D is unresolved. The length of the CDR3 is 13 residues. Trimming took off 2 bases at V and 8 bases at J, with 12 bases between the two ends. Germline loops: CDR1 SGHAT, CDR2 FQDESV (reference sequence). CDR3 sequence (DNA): TGTGCCAGCAGCTTATTTGCGAAGATGGGCTACACCTTC. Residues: CASSLFAKMGYTF.

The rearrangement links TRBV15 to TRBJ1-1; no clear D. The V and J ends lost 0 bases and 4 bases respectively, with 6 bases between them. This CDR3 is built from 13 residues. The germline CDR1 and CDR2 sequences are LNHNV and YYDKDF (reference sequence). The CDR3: CATSREAGTEAFF. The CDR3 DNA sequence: TGTGCCACCAGCAGAGAAGCCGGCACTGAAGCTTTCTTT. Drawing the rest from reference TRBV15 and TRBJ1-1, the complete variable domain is DAMVIQNPRYQVTQFGKPVTLSCSQTLNHNVMYWYQQKSSQAPKLLFHYYDKDFNNEADTPDNFQSRRPNTSFCFLDIRSPGLGDTAMYLCATSREAGTEAFFGQGTRLTVV.

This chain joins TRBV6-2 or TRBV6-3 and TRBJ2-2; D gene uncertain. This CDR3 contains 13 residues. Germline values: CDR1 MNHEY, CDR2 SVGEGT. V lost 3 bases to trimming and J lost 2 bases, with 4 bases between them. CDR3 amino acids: CASSYINTGELFF. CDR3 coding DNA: TGTGCCAGCAGTTATATTAACACCGGGGAGCTGTTTTTT.

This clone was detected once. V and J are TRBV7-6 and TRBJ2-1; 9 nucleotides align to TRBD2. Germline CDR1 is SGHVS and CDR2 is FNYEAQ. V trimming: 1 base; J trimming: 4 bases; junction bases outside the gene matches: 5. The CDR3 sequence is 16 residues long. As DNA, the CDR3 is TGTGCCAGCAGCTTAGGCGGGGGGGTTCGTTACAATGAGCAGTTCTTC. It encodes CASSLGGGVRYNEQFF.